These 29 T cell receptor beta chains share one sample of origin, sequenced in a study of T cell repertoires in cytomegalovirus infection. Each CDR3 protein gets one entry after TCRdb re-called the reads with MiXCR. The sample includes 400,000 to 550,000 distinct CDR3 sequences, around 11% of them seen just once. Sequencing input: PBMCs. The receptors here all came from a human donor in good health (CMV status not recorded). Some clones in this sample may be carry-over from other donors' samples.

Ten or more counts support this clonotype. This rearrangement joins TRBV19 to TRBJ2-7; TRBD1 might be the D (5 bases). V lost 3 bases and J lost 7, with 13 bases in between. The CDR3 sequence is 13 residues long. From germline, CDR1 is LNHDA and CDR2 SQIVND (reference sequence). The CDR3 is CASSMVLRGEQYF. The CDR3 coding sequence is TGTGCCAGTAGTATGGTCCTTAGGGGTGAGCAGTACTTC.

This clonotype was detected ten times or more. The J gene is TRBJ2-7, the V gene TRBV20-1, with D perhaps TRBD1 or TRBD2 (5 bases each). Trimming took off 5 bases at V and 0 bases at J, with 14 bases between the two ends. Germline V gene sequence: CDR1 DFQATT, CDR2 SNEGSKA (reference sequence). There are 14 residues in the CDR3. The DNA for the CDR3 is TGCAGTGCTGCCCCGAGGGGTTACTCCTACGAGCAGTACTTC. Its protein product is CSAAPRGYSYEQYF.

This clonotype was detected many times. The CDR3 loop is CASSLGGIEVDTQYF. The CDR3 region has the DNA TGTGCCAGCAGCTTAGGAGGGATTGAAGTGGATACGCAGTATTTT. V and J are TRBV11-3 and TRBJ2-3; tentatively, D is TRBD2 (5 bases). The CDR3 is 15 residues long. CDR1 is SGHNT and CDR2 is YENEEA in the germline V gene. Deletions cut 1 base from V and 6 bases from J, with 14 bases between.

At least ten counts were recorded for this clonotype. V gene TRBV7-6 combines with J gene TRBJ2-2, with D unclear. This CDR3 has 14 residues. Germline V gene sequence: CDR1 SGHVS, CDR2 FNYEAQ. Trimming took off 4 bases at V and 5 bases at J, with 11 bases between the two ends. CDR3 DNA: TGTGCCAGCAGCTCCAATGGGGTTACCGGGGAGCTGTTTTTT. Translation: CASSSNGVTGELFF.

This clonotype appeared a single time. The chain has TRBV29-1 and TRBJ1-1; TRBD1 matches at 7 bases. This CDR3 is built from 14 residues. CDR1 and CDR2 (germline): SQVTM, ANQGSEA. The CDR3 DNA reads TGCAGTTGTCTACCGGACAGGACTCGAACTGAAGCTTTCTTT. Encoded protein: CSCLPDRTRTEAFF.

The rearrangement links TRBV6-1 to TRBJ2-1; the D gene is possibly TRBD2 (7 bases). Trimming took 7 bases from V and 2 from J, leaving 18 bases between them. The CDR3 sequence is 16 residues long. The germline CDR1 and CDR2 sequences are MNHNS and SASEGT. The CDR3 DNA reads TGTGCCAGCACTCCCCCCGGGGGGCCCCCCTACAATGAGCAGTTCTTC. This translates into CASTPPGGPPYNEQFF.

This clonotype appeared many times. The V call is TRBV6-2 or TRBV6-3, the J call TRBJ2-1, with a possible D match to TRBD1 (5 bases). V was cut by 4 bases and J by 8 bases, with 12 bases left in between. In germline, CDR1 is MNHEY, CDR2 SVGEGT. The CDR3 length is 13 residues. The DNA of the CDR3 is TGTGCCAGCAGTTTGGGGCTTGGGGATGAGCAGTTCTTC. Translation gives CASSLGLGDEQFF.

The sample holds a few counts of this clonotype. This chain joins TRBV6-6 and TRBJ2-1; D is possibly TRBD2 (6 bases). The V gene's germline CDR1 is MNHNY and CDR2 SVGAGI (reference sequence). V shed 6 bases and J shed 5 bases, with 23 bases lying between them. The CDR3 totals 17 residues. CDR3 residues: CASSPRRGRVGHNEQFF. The CDR3 DNA reads TGTGCCAGCAGCCCTCGGCGGGGCAGGGTCGGGCACAATGAGCAGTTCTTC.

The V and J genes are TRBV12-3 or TRBV12-4 and TRBJ2-3, with no clear D. The CDR3 consists of 13 residues. V lost 6 bases, J lost 6 bases, and 13 bases lay in between. CDR3 DNA: TGTGCCAGCAGCTCCAATTCTCCCGATACGCAGTATTTT. This gives the protein CASSSNSPDTQYF.

The sample holds a few counts of this clonotype. The chain carries TRBV3-1 and TRBJ1-2; no clear D gene. CDR1 is LGHDT, CDR2 YNNKEL, per germline (reference sequence). Trimming left V 5 bases short and J 4 bases short, with 11 bases between. The CDR3 has 13 residues. The CDR3 DNA reads as TGTGCCAGCAGCTCGGACGGAATCTATGGCTACACCTTC. As protein: CASSSDGIYGYTF.

Notes on this clonotype: It may be a read error: a sequence one base away is much more abundant. The gene calls are TRBV4-1 and TRBJ1-4, with TRBD1 matching 9 bases. The CDR3 extends over 15 amino acids. CDR1 MGHRA and CDR2 YSYEKL come from the germline V gene. The CDR3 sequence is CASSQPRTGEEKLFF. The CDR3 DNA follows: TGTGCCAGCAGCCAACCACGGACAGGGGAAGAAAAACTGTTTTTT.

The sample holds a few counts of this clonotype. V usage is TRBV3-1 and J usage is TRBJ2-7; D is uncertain. CDR1 is LGHDT, CDR2 YNNKEL, per germline (reference sequence). CDR3 length equals 14 residues. V lost 3 bases and J 3 bases, leaving 12 bases between the germline ends. The CDR3 region is CASSQASGLYEQYF. CDR3 coding DNA: TGTGCCAGCAGCCAGGCTTCCGGCCTCTACGAGCAGTACTTC.

This clonotype occurred many times. V gene TRBV6-2 or TRBV6-3 combines with J gene TRBJ2-2; 9 nucleotides agree with TRBD2. Germline values: CDR1 MNHEY, CDR2 SVGEGT. The CDR3 is 16 residues long. J lost 1 base, V lost 2 bases, and 2 bases had no gene match. The CDR3, as DNA: TGTGCCAGCAGTTACCAGACTAGCGGGAACACCGGGGAGCTGTTTTTT. Its protein product is CASSYQTSGNTGELFF.

This clonotype was recorded at least ten times. The chain combines TRBV7-8 with TRBJ2-1; D unclear. The V and J ends lost 8 bases and 1 base respectively, with 21 bases between them. The CDR3 is 17 amino acids. Germline loops: CDR1 SGHVS, CDR2 FQNEAQ. The CDR3 nucleotides are TGTGCCAGCTTGATTAGAAACTCTGCTGGGTCCTACAATGAGCAGTTCTTC. It is translated as CASLIRNSAGSYNEQFF. The full variable domain, in which reference TRBV7-8 and TRBJ2-1 provide the parts outside the CDR3, is GAGVSQSPRYKVAKRGQDVALRCDPISGHVSLFWYQQALGQGPEFLTYFQNEAQLDKSGLPSDRFFAERPEGSVSTLKIQRTQQEDSAVYLCASLIRNSAGSYNEQFFGPGTRLTVL.

The sample holds many counts of this clonotype. The chain has TRBV6-2 or TRBV6-3 and TRBJ2-3; D may match TRBD1 or TRBD2 (5 bases each). This CDR3 has 14 residues. Deletions cut 6 bases from V and 6 bases from J, with 16 bases between. From germline, CDR1 is MNHEY and CDR2 SVGEGT. CDR3 bases: TGTGCCAGCAGGATGGCCTGGGGGTCGGATACGCAGTATTTT. Amino acids: CASRMAWGSDTQYF.

This clonotype was observed many times. The V call is TRBV28, the J call TRBJ1-2; 9 nucleotides align to TRBD1. Germline V gives CDR1 MDHEN, CDR2 SYDVKM. This CDR3 contains 14 residues. V lost 4 bases and J lost 3; bases outside the gene matches: 3. As DNA, the CDR3 is TGTGCCAGCAGTTCGGACAGGGGTTACTATGGCTACACCTTC. This sequence encodes CASSSDRGYYGYTF.

This clonotype was found a few times. The chain employs TRBV5-1 and TRBJ1-1; D is uncertain. Germline V lookup: CDR1 SGHRS, CDR2 YFSETQ. Trimming pared 0 bases from V and 6 bases from J, leaving 15 bases between. The CDR3 runs to 15 residues. The CDR3 loop is CASSLGPGFRAEAFF. DNA for the CDR3: TGCGCCAGCAGCTTGGGCCCCGGATTTAGGGCTGAAGCTTTCTTT.

This clonotype was recorded at least ten times. This sequence joins TRBV12-3 or TRBV12-4 and TRBJ1-5, with TRBD1 as a possible D gene (5 bases). CDR3 length equals 14 residues. The V gene lost 3 bases and the J gene lost 5 bases, with 11 bases spanning the gap. CDR3 DNA: TGTGCCAGCAGTTTCGGGGGAGCGGATCAGCCCCAGCATTTT. Translation: CASSFGGADQPQHF.

This clonotype was seen many times. The chain uses TRBV6-6 and TRBJ1-6; D gene uncertain. CDR1 is MNHNY, CDR2 SVGAGI, per germline (reference sequence). The CDR3 is 11 residues long. Trimming shortened V by 6 bases and J by 7 bases, and 4 bases separated the two germline ends. The CDR3 DNA reads TGTGCCAGCAGAGGAAATTCACCCCTCCACTTT. This sequence encodes CASRGNSPLHF.

The chain combines TRBV6-7 with TRBJ2-7, with 10 bases fitting TRBD1. TRBV6-7 is treated as an ORF (open reading frame) with a function not yet certain. V lost 0 bases, J lost 4 bases, and 21 bases stayed unmatched. The CDR3 contains 21 residues. DNA for the CDR3: TGTGCCAGCAGTTACTCTTTCGGGCCACGCCAAGTCGGACAGGGGGGATACGAGCAGTACTTC. Protein product: CASSYSFGPRQVGQGGYEQYF.

This clonotype was detected many times. The gene calls are TRBV7-9 and TRBJ2-7; no clear D gene. The germline gives CDR1 SEHNR, CDR2 FQNEAQ (reference sequence). Trimming left V 3 bases short and J 0 bases short, with 15 bases between. CDR3 length equals 16 residues. CDR3 residues: CASSFTWTLDSYEQYF. The CDR3 region has the DNA TGTGCCAGCAGCTTCACGTGGACCTTAGACTCCTACGAGCAGTACTTC.

The table lists this clonotype with a few counts. This chain uses TRBV19 with TRBJ2-2; 9 nucleotides align to TRBD2. V shed 3 bases and J 0 bases; nucleotides not matched to a gene: 5. The CDR3 spans 17 residues. Germline loops: CDR1 LNHDA, CDR2 SQIVND (reference sequence). The CDR3 region has the DNA TGTGCCAGTAGTATCGGGCGGGGGGGGTCGAACACCGGGGAGCTGTTTTTT. Translating gives CASSIGRGGSNTGELFF.

This clonotype was seen ten or more times. The chain joins TRBV27 to TRBJ2-2; either TRBD1 or TRBD2 may supply D (5 bases each). Trimming removed 0 bases at V and 4 bases at J, with 15 bases between. The CDR3 totals 17 residues. CDR1 is MNHEY and CDR2 is SMNVEV in the germline V gene (reference sequence). CDR3 bases: TGTGCCAGCAGTTTATCCCCCGGGGCCCTCGGCACCGGGGAGCTGTTTTTT. It specifies CASSLSPGALGTGELFF.

In its sample, this clonotype was seen many times. CDR3 loop: CSASSHLNTEAFF. The CDR3 DNA follows: TGCAGTGCTAGCTCCCACTTGAACACTGAAGCTTTCTTT. The chain couples TRBV20-1 to TRBJ1-1; D is uncertain. The CDR3 length is 13 residues. Germline V gene lookup returns CDR1 DFQATT and CDR2 SNEGSKA (reference sequence). Trimming stripped 3 bases from V and 0 bases from J, with 8 bases between.

There are many counts of this clonotype. The rearrangement uses TRBV2 and TRBJ1-4; D is ambiguous. V was pared by 3 bases and J by 3 bases, with 11 bases between. CDR1 is SNHLY and CDR2 is FYNNEI in the germline V gene. The CDR3 consists of 15 residues. The CDR3 protein is CASSDGMAANEKLFF. CDR3 nucleotide sequence: TGTGCCAGCAGTGACGGGATGGCGGCTAATGAAAAACTGTTTTTT. Combining the CDR3 with reference TRBV2 and TRBJ1-4 gives the whole variable domain EPEVTQTPSHQVTQMGQEVILRCVPISNHLYFYWYRQILGQKVEFLVSFYNNEISEKSEIFDDQFSVERPDGSNFTLKIRSTKLEDSAMYFCASSDGMAANEKLFFGSGTQLSVL.

This clonotype was observed at least ten times. The rearrangement joins TRBV5-1 to TRBJ2-5, with 13 bases identical to TRBD2. V dropped 4 bases and J dropped 6; count of bases not matched to a gene: 6. Germline V gene lookup returns CDR1 SGHRS and CDR2 YFSETQ. The CDR3 loop spans 15 amino acids. The CDR3 DNA is TGCGCCAGCAGCATACTAGCGGGAGGGCCGCAGACCCAGTACTTC. It is translated as CASSILAGGPQTQYF.

The sample holds many counts of this clonotype. The chain combines TRBV28 with TRBJ1-2; 10 bases are a match to TRBD1. V was pared by 6 bases and J by 4 bases, with 11 bases of the junction left unmatched. CDR1 MDHEN and CDR2 SYDVKM come from the germline V gene. The CDR3 extends over 16 amino acids. The CDR3 is CASSAGTGAILYGYTF. The CDR3 nucleotides are TGTGCCAGCAGCGCAGGGACAGGGGCGATTCTCTATGGCTACACCTTC.

This clonotype was observed at least ten times. The chain joins TRBV7-2 to TRBJ1-2; TRBD1 agrees at 7 bases. CDR1 is SGHTA, CDR2 FQGNSA, per germline. V lost 6 bases and J lost 0; bases outside the gene matches: 7. There are 15 residues in the CDR3. The CDR3 protein is CASRLGQHANYGYTF. The DNA of the CDR3 is TGTGCCAGCAGGCTGGGACAGCACGCTAACTATGGCTACACCTTC.

Remarks on this clonotype: Being one base from a much bigger clone, this may be a read error. The chain recombines TRBV7-3 with TRBJ2-3; TRBD2 matches 7 bases. Germline V gives CDR1 SGHTA, CDR2 FQGTGA. The CDR3 is 15 amino acids. J was trimmed by 5 bases and V by 5 bases; bases with no gene match: 10. The DNA of the CDR3 is TGTGCCAGCAGCCAAACGGCGGGGGAGATAGATACGCAGTATTTT. Protein sequence: CASSQTAGEIDTQYF.